Listed here are 18 T cell receptor beta chains from one sample, sequenced in a study of shared clonotypes between healthy human individuals. The assay was immunoSEQ multiplex PCR, and TCRdb's table has in-frame clones only and misses some. Of around 550,000 clones listed, approximately 95% are singletons. CD45RO negativity and positive selection for CCR7 defined naive CD8 cells, a population that excluded terminally differentiated effector memory CD45RA+ cells. Sequencing was carried out using naive CD8+ T cells sorted from blood. The receptor source for this set is a young woman in good health.

The V gene is TRBV28, the J gene TRBJ2-7; 10 nucleotides align to TRBD2. V trimming: 6 bases; J trimming: 1 base; junction bases outside the gene matches: 3. The germline V gene encodes CDR1 MDHEN and CDR2 SYDVKM. CDR3 length: 14 amino acids. The CDR3: CASSISGRSYEQYF. CDR3 DNA: TGTGCCAGCAGCATTAGCGGGAGGTCCTACGAGCAGTACTTC.

The chain carries TRBV5-4 and TRBJ2-1; D is ambiguous. Germline assignment: CDR1 SGHNT and CDR2 YYREEE (reference sequence). V gave up 1 base and J gave up 9 bases, with 8 bases separating them. This CDR3 comprises 12 residues. CDR3 protein: CASSLIGGEQFF. The CDR3 DNA follows: TGTGCCAGCAGCTTGATTGGTGGTGAGCAGTTCTTC.

The V gene is TRBV15, the J gene TRBJ2-1; 10 nucleotides match TRBD1. CDR1 is LNHNV, CDR2 YYDKDF, per germline (reference sequence). The CDR3 is 17 amino acids. V dropped 4 bases and J dropped 9; count of bases not matched to a gene: 15. This CDR3 is CATSTHSAGTGAGEQFF. The DNA for the CDR3 is TGTGCCACCAGCACCCACTCCGCCGGGACAGGGGCCGGTGAGCAGTTCTTC.

The gene calls are TRBV5-1 and TRBJ2-1, with 9 bases fitting TRBD2. With 4 bases clipped from V and 10 bases from J, the junction kept 6 bases outside the gene matches. CDR1 is SGHRS, CDR2 YFSETQ, per germline. The CDR3 sequence is 13 residues long. The CDR3 spells CASSKGLAGEQFF. CDR3 nucleotide sequence: TGCGCCAGCAGCAAGGGACTAGCAGGGGAGCAGTTCTTC.

This sequence joins TRBV6-6 and TRBJ2-7; D gene unclear. Germline values: CDR1 MNHNY, CDR2 SVGAGI (reference sequence). Trimming cost V 3 bases and J 0 bases, with 9 bases left between them. The CDR3 consists of 14 residues. The CDR3 DNA reads as TGTGCCAGCAGTTATCGGACCTTCTCCTACGAGCAGTACTTC. It specifies CASSYRTFSYEQYF.

J is TRBJ2-1 and V is TRBV30; 9 bases line up with TRBD1. Germline V gene data show CDR1 as GTSNPN and CDR2 as SVGIG (reference sequence). V lost 4 bases to trimming and J lost 7 bases; unmatched junction nucleotides: 8. The CDR3 length is 14 residues. CDR3 coding DNA: TGTGCCTGGATAAGGGACAGGGCCCATAATGAGCAGTTCTTC. Encoded protein: CAWIRDRAHNEQFF.

The sample holds one count of this clone. The rearrangement joins TRBV5-1 to TRBJ2-1; D gene ambiguous. Germline V lookup: CDR1 SGHRS, CDR2 YFSETQ. The CDR3 is 11 amino acids. V lost 4 bases to trimming and J lost 9 bases, with 8 bases between them. The DNA of the CDR3 is TGCGCCAGCAGCAAGAGCCGTGAGCAGTTCTTC. It encodes CASSKSREQFF.

The gene calls are TRBV28 and TRBJ2-7; no clear D. Per germline, CDR1 MDHEN and CDR2 SYDVKM. The CDR3 has 11 residues. V shed 6 bases and J shed 5 bases, with 8 bases lying between them. For the CDR3, the DNA is TGTGCCAGCAGCCGACTCCACGAGCAGTACTTC. Encoded protein: CASSRLHEQYF.

The rearrangement links TRBV9 to TRBJ2-2; perhaps D is TRBD1 or TRBD2 (5 bases each). The CDR3 loop spans 14 amino acids. Per the germline V gene, CDR1 is SGDLS and CDR2 is YYNGEE. The germline V and J ends were trimmed by 8 bases and 2 bases, with 13 bases remaining between them. The CDR3 spells CASQSGTNTGELFF. The CDR3 region has the DNA TGTGCCAGTCAATCAGGGACCAACACCGGGGAGCTGTTTTTT.

The rearrangement joins TRBV30 to TRBJ2-7; D is ambiguous. The length of the CDR3 is 13 residues. V was cut by 0 bases and J by 2 bases, with 8 bases left in between. Germline V gene data show CDR1 as GTSNPN and CDR2 as SVGIG (reference sequence). The DNA for the CDR3 is TGTGCCTGGAGTGTGACACATACCTACGAGCAGTACTTC. It translates to CAWSVTHTYEQYF.

This clone appeared once. The gene calls are TRBV28 and TRBJ2-7; 14 bases are shared with TRBD2. The CDR3 contains 17 residues. Looked up from germline, CDR1 is MDHEN and CDR2 is SYDVKM. V trimming: 10 bases; J trimming: 0 bases; junction bases outside the gene matches: 11. CDR3 loop: CATPGTSGSAISYEQYF. The CDR3 DNA sequence: TGTGCCACCCCGGGGACTAGCGGGAGTGCAATCTCCTACGAGCAGTACTTC.

This CDR3 reads CASSLAGVGEQYF. The CDR3 region has the DNA TGCGCCAGCAGCTTGGCGGGAGTTGGCGAGCAGTACTTC. The rearrangement links TRBV5-1 to TRBJ2-7, with D possibly being TRBD2 (6 bases). V was shortened by 0 bases and J by 6 bases, with 10 bases between the two germline ends. The CDR3 loop spans 13 amino acids. The germline gives CDR1 SGHRS, CDR2 YFSETQ.

The J gene is TRBJ1-5, the V gene TRBV2; D is uncertain. The CDR3 has 14 residues. The germline gives CDR1 SNHLY, CDR2 FYNNEI. With 8 bases removed from V and 3 bases from J, the gap between germline ends came to 14 bases. CDR3 residues: CASHSGILNQPQHF. The CDR3, as DNA: TGTGCCAGCCATAGCGGGATTCTCAATCAGCCCCAGCATTTT. Drawing the rest from reference TRBV2 and TRBJ1-5, the complete variable domain is EPEVTQTPSHQVTQMGQEVILRCVPISNHLYFYWYRQILGQKVEFLVSFYNNEISEKSEIFDDQFSVERPDGSNFTLKIRSTKLEDSAMYFCASHSGILNQPQHFGDGTRLSIL.

The rearrangement uses TRBV28 and TRBJ2-1; D might be TRBD2 (5 bases). CDR1 and CDR2 (germline): MDHEN, SYDVKM. This CDR3 comprises 16 residues. Trimming removed 5 bases at V and 4 bases at J, with 18 bases between. CDR3 sequence (DNA): TGTGCCAGCAGTCCCTTCCTGGGAGCCCGGTACAATGAGCAGTTCTTC. It specifies CASSPFLGARYNEQFF.

The chain has TRBV29-1 and TRBJ1-4; no clear D gene. This CDR3 spans 12 amino acids. Trimming left V 6 bases short and J 3 bases short, with 8 bases between. Germline V gives CDR1 SQVTM, CDR2 ANQGSEA. The CDR3 region is CSVLNPNEKLFF. The CDR3 DNA reads TGCAGCGTCCTGAACCCTAATGAAAAACTGTTTTTT.

The CDR3: CASSRVQSTDTQYF. CDR3 coding DNA: TGTGCCAGTAGTCGAGTCCAGAGCACAGATACGCAGTATTTT. This chain connects TRBV19 to TRBJ2-3, with unresolved D. Trimming took off 5 bases at V and 0 bases at J, with 9 bases between the two ends. The CDR3 covers 14 residues. Germline CDR1 reads LNHDA; CDR2 reads SQIVND (reference sequence). The entire variable domain, with the rest obtained from reference TRBV19 and TRBJ2-3, is as follows: DGGITQSPKYLFRKEGQNVTLSCEQNLNHDAMYWYRQDPGQGLRLIYYSQIVNDFQKGDIAEGYSVSREKKESFPLTVTSAQKNPTAFYLCASSRVQSTDTQYFGPGTRLTVL.

This chain links TRBV4-1 with TRBJ2-7; 8 nucleotides line up with TRBD2. J lost 2 bases, V lost 3 bases, and 3 bases had no gene match. Germline CDR1 reads MGHRA; CDR2 reads YSYEKL. This CDR3 contains 14 residues. In nucleotides, the CDR3 is TGCGCCAGCAGCCAGCGGGGGGAAGCCTACGAGCAGTACTTC. Protein product: CASSQRGEAYEQYF.

The J gene is TRBJ2-7, the V gene TRBV28; a weak D match, TRBD1 (6 bases). The CDR3 covers 14 residues. Trimming left V 1 base short and J 2 bases short, with 9 bases between. The V gene's germline CDR1 is MDHEN and CDR2 SYDVKM. CDR3: CASSLFPGAYEQYF. Written as DNA, the CDR3 is TGTGCCAGCAGTTTATTTCCAGGGGCCTACGAGCAGTACTTC.